Shown below are 10 T cell receptor beta chains from a single sample sequenced in a study of cytomegalovirus exposure and HLA in healthy donors. It was with 60 Vbeta and 13 Jbeta primers that the PCR ran. Libraries were prepared by immunoSEQ multiplex PCR; TCRdb keeps only in-frame clonotypes and omits some of them. The profile shows roughly 98,000 clones, under 75% of them singletons. The sequenced material came from PBMCs. These receptor sequences come from a man aged 45 to 65 in good health and CMV-seronegative.

This clone turned up a few times. The chain carries TRBV6-5 and TRBJ2-3; the D gene is possibly TRBD2 (7 bases). Trimming took off 2 bases at V and 4 bases at J, with 13 bases between the two ends. The CDR3 consists of 15 residues. Germline CDR1 reads MNHEY; CDR2 reads SVGAGI. The CDR3 spells CASSYGAGAPDTQYF. The CDR3 nucleotides read TGTGCCAGCAGTTACGGGGCGGGGGCCCCAGATACGCAGTATTTT.

As regards this clone: The sample contains more than one DNA sequence encoding this CDR3. This chain joins TRBV14 and TRBJ2-5; D is perhaps TRBD2 (5 bases). CDR1 and CDR2 (germline): SGHDN, FVKESK. The V and J ends lost 4 bases and 4 bases respectively, with 16 bases between them. The CDR3 totals 15 residues. CDR3 sequence (DNA): TGTGCCAGCAGCCCCACTAGTCCATTCCGAGAGACCCAGTACTTC. As protein: CASSPTSPFRETQYF.

The V call is TRBV29-1, the J call TRBJ1-1; the D is unclear. Germline loops: CDR1 SQVTM, CDR2 ANQGSEA. The CDR3 has 13 residues. The V end was cut by 3 bases, the J end by 3 bases, with 11 bases between. The CDR3 nucleotides read TGCAGCGTTGAGAAGTCCCGAGACACTGAAGCTTTCTTT. This sequence encodes CSVEKSRDTEAFF.

The chain employs TRBV10-1 and TRBJ2-7, with 8 bases matching TRBD1. V gave up 4 bases and J gave up 4 bases; unmatched junction bases: 6. Germline lookup yields CDR1 WNHNN and CDR2 SYGVQD (reference sequence). CDR3 size: 14 residues. CDR3 amino acids: CASSGQGKGYEQYF. The CDR3, as DNA: TGCGCCAGCAGTGGACAGGGGAAAGGGTACGAGCAGTACTTC.

The chain joins TRBV7-3 to TRBJ1-1; a possible D gene is TRBD1 (6 bases). This CDR3 contains 14 residues. From germline, CDR1 is SGHTA and CDR2 FQGTGA. The germline V and J ends were trimmed by 4 bases and 4 bases, with 13 bases remaining between them. The CDR3 here is CASSSQGRGTEAFF. CDR3 nucleotides: TGTGCCAGCAGCTCACAGGGTAGGGGCACTGAAGCTTTCTTT.

The J gene is TRBJ2-3, the V gene TRBV6-1; 11 nucleotides line up with TRBD2. V shed 2 bases, J shed 5 bases, and the junction held 9 bases outside the gene matches. The CDR3 runs 17 residues. Looked up from germline, CDR1 is MNHNS and CDR2 is SASEGT. CDR3 sequence reads: CASSEPGSGRAVDTQYF. Here the CDR3 DNA reads TGTGCCAGCAGTGAACCCGGTAGCGGGAGGGCCGTAGATACGCAGTATTTT.

The rearrangement joins TRBV30 to TRBJ1-4; D gene unclear. The CDR3 runs 15 residues. Germline values: CDR1 GTSNPN, CDR2 SVGIG (reference sequence). V was clipped by 0 bases and J by 8 bases, with 16 bases between them. In DNA, the CDR3 is TGTGCCTGGAGTGTTGGCGGGGTTGGCCCGGAAAAACTGTTTTTT. Its translation is CAWSVGGVGPEKLFF.

DNA for the CDR3: TGTGCCAGCAGGAGGGACTCCCAACCCCCCACCGGGGAGCTGTTTTTT. Protein product: CASRRDSQPPTGELFF. The chain uses TRBV6-4 and TRBJ2-2; TRBD2 is a possible D gene (6 bases). V was cut by 6 bases and J by 4 bases, with 18 bases left in between. Germline CDR1 is MRHNA and CDR2 is SNTAGT. The CDR3 is 16 amino acids.

The chain carries TRBV6-6 and TRBJ2-2, with D unclear. The CDR3 is made up of 11 amino acids. The germline gives CDR1 MNHNY, CDR2 SVGAGI (reference sequence). The V gene lost 7 bases and the J gene lost 4 bases, with 4 bases spanning the gap. The CDR3 spells CASTLTGELFF. Written as DNA, the CDR3 is TGTGCCAGCACACTCACCGGGGAGCTGTTTTTT.

This clone has just a few counts. The chain uses TRBV7-8 and TRBJ2-1; D is unresolved. Germline CDR1 reads SGHVS; CDR2 reads FQNEAQ. The CDR3 runs to 13 residues. V was cut by 3 bases and J by 8 bases, with 11 bases left in between. The CDR3, as DNA: TGTGCCAGCAGCTTGTGGGCCTGGGATGAGCAGTTCTTC. Translating it yields CASSLWAWDEQFF.